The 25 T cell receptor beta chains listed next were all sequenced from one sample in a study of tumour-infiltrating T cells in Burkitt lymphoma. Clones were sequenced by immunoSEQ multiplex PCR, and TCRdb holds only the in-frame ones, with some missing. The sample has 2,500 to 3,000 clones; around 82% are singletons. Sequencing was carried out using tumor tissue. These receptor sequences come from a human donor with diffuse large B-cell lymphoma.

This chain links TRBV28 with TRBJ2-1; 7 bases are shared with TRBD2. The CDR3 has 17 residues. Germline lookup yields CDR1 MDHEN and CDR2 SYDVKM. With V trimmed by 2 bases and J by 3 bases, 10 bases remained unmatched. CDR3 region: CASSLKRAGFLYNEQFF. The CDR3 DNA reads TGTGCCAGCAGTTTAAAGCGAGCGGGATTTCTCTACAATGAGCAGTTCTTC.

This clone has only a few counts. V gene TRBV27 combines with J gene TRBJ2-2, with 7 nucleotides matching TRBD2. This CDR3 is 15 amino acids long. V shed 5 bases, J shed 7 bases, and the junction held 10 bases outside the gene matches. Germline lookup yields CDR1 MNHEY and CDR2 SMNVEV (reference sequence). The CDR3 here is CASSPYSGPGGELFF. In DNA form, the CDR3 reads TGTGCCAGCAGTCCCTATAGCGGGCCGGGCGGGGAGCTGTTTTTT.

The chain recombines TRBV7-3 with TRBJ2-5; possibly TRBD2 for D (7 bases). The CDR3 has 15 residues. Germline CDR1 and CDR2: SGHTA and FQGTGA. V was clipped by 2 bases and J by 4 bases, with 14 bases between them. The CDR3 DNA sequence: TGTGCCAGCAGCTTAGGGGGGGGGCGACTAGAGACCCAGTACTTC. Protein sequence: CASSLGGGRLETQYF. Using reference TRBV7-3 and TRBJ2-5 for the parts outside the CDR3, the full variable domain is GAGVSQTPSNKVTEKGKYVELRCDPISGHTALYWYRQSLGQGPEFLIYFQGTGAADDSGLPNDRFFAVRPEGSVSTLKIQRTERGDSAVYLCASSLGGGRLETQYFGPGTRLLVL.

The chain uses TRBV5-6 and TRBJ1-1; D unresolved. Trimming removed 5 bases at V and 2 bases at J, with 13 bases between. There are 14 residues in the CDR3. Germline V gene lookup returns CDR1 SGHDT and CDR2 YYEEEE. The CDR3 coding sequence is TGTGCCAGCAGTTGGACCCCGGATAACACTGAAGCTTTCTTT. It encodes CASSWTPDNTEAFF.

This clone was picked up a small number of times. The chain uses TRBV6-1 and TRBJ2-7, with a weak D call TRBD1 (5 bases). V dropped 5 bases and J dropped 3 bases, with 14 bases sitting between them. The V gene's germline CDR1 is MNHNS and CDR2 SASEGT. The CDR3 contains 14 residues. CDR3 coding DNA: TGTGCCAGCAGTCACCTAGTCGACAGCTACGAGCAGTACTTC. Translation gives CASSHLVDSYEQYF.

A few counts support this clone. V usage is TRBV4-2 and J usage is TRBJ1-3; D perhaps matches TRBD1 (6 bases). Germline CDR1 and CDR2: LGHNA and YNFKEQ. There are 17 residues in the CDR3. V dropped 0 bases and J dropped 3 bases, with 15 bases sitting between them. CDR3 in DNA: TGTGCCAGCAGCCAAGATGGGGGGGGCGGTTATGGAAACACCATATATTTT. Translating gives CASSQDGGGGYGNTIYF.

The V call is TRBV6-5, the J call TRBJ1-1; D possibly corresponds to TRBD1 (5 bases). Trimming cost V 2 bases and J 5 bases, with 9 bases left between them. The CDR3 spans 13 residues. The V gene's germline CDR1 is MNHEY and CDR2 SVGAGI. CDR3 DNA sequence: TGTGCCAGCAGTTACAGTAGGGGTACTGAAGCTTTCTTT. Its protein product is CASSYSRGTEAFF.

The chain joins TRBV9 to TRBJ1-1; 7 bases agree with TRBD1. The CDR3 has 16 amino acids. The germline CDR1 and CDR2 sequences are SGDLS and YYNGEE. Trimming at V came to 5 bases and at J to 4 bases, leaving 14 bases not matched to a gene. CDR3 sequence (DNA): TGTGCCAGCAGGTCTGACAGGGAGGGGATAGGCACTGAAGCTTTCTTT. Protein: CASRSDREGIGTEAFF.

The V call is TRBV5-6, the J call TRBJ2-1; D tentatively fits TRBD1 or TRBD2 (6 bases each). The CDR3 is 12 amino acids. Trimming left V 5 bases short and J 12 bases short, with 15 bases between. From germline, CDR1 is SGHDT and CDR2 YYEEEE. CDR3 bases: TGTGCCAGCAGTTTGATGAAGGGGGGGCAGTTCTTC. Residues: CASSLMKGGQFF.

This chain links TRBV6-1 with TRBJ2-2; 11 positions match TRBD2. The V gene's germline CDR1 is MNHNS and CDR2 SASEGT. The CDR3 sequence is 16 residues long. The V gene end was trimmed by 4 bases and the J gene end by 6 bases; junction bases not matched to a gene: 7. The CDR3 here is CASSGLAGLGSGELFF. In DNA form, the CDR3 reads TGTGCCAGCAGTGGACTAGCGGGGCTAGGGTCCGGGGAGCTGTTTTTT.

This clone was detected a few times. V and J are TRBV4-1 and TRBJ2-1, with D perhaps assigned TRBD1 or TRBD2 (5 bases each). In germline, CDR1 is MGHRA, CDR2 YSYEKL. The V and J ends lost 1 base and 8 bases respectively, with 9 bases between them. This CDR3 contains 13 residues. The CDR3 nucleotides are TGCGCCAGCAGCCAAGTGGGGGTTGATGAGCAGTTCTTC. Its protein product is CASSQVGVDEQFF.

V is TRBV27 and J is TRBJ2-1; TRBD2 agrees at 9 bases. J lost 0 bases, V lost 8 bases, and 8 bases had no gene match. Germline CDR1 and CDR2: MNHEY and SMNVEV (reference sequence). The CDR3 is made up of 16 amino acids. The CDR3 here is CASVPTSGDSYNEQFF. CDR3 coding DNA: TGTGCCAGCGTTCCGACTAGCGGCGACTCCTACAATGAGCAGTTCTTC.

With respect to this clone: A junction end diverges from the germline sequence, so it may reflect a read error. Here the CDR3 reads CASSSRSGWGTEAFF. As DNA, the CDR3 is TGTGCTAGCAGTTCGAGGTCGGGGTGGGGGACTGAAGCTTTCTTT. The V gene is TRBV28, the J gene TRBJ1-1; D may be TRBD1 (5 bases). The CDR3 runs to 15 residues. The germline V gene has CDR1 MDHEN and CDR2 SYDVKM.

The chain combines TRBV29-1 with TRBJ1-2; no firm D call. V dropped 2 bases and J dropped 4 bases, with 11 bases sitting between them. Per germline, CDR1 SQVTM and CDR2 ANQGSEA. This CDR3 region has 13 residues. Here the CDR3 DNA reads TGCAGCGTTGAATCGTATTCTGGCTATGGCTACACCTTC. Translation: CSVESYSGYGYTF.

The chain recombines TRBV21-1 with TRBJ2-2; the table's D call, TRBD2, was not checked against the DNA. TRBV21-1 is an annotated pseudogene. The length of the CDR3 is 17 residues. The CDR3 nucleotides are TGTGCCAGCAGCGGGCCCGGACTAGCGGGGTTCTTGGGGGAGCTGTTTTTT. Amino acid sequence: CASSGPGLAGFLGELFF.

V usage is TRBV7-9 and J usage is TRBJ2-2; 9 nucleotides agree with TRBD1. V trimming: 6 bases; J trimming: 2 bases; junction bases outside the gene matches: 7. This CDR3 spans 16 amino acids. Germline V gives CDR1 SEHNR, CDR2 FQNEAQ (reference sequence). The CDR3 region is CASRPRQGENTGELFF. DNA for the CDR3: TGTGCCAGCAGACCGCGACAGGGGGAAAACACCGGGGAGCTGTTTTTT.

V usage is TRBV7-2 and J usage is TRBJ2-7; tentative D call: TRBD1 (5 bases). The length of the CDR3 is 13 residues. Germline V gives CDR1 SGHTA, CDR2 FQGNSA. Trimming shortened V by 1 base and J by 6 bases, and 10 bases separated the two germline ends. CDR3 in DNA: TGTGCCAGCAGCTTAGGTGCAGGGTCCGAGCAGTACTTC. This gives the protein CASSLGAGSEQYF.

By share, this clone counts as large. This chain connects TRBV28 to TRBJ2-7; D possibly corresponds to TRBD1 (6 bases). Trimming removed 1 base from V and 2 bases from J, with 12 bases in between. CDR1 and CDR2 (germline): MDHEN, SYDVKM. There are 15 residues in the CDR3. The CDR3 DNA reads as TGTGCCAGCAGTTTATCCGGGACACGCACCTACGAGCAGTACTTC. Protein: CASSLSGTRTYEQYF.

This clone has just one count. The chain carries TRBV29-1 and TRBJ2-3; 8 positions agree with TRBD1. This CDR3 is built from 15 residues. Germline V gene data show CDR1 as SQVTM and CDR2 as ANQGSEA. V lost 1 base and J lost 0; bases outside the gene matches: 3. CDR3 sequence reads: CSVEAQGASTDTQYF. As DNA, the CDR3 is TGCAGCGTTGAAGCCCAGGGGGCGAGCACAGATACGCAGTATTTT.

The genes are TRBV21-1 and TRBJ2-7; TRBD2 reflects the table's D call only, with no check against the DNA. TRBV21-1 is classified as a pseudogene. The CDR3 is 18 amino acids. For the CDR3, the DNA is TGTGCCAGCAGTTTGGTTGGTTGCGCGGGACTAGAGTGTATCGGCCAGTACTTC. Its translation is CASSLVGCAGLECIGQYF.

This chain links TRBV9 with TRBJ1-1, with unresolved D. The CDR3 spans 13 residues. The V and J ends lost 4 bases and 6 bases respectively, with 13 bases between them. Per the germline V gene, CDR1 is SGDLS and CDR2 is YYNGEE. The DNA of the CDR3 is TGTGCCAGCAGCCCGGCGTGGGCGTCTGAAGCTTTCTTT. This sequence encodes CASSPAWASEAFF. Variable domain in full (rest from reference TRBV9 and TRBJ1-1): DSGVTQTPKHLITATGQRVTLRCSPRSGDLSVYWYQQSLDQGLQFLIQYYNGEERAKGNILERFSAQQFPDLHSELNLSSLELGDSALYFCASSPAWASEAFFGQGTRLTVV.

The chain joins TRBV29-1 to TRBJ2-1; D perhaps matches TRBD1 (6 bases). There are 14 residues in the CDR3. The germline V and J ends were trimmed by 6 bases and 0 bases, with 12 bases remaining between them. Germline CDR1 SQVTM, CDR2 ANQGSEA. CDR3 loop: CSVPGHYSYNEQFF. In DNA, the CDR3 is TGCAGCGTCCCGGGACACTACTCCTACAATGAGCAGTTCTTC.

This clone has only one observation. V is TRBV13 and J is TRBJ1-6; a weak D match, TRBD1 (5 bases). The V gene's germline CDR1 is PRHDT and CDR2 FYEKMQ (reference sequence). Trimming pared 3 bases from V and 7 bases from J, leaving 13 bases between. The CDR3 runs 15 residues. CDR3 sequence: CASSFAGAENSPLHF. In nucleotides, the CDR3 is TGTGCCAGCAGCTTCGCCGGGGCGGAAAATTCACCCCTCCACTTT.

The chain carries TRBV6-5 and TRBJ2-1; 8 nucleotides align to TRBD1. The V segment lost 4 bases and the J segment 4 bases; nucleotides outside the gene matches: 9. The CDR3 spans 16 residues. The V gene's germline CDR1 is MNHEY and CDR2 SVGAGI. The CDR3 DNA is TGTGCCAGCAGTTCCTACAGGGGGAACCTATACAATGAGCAGTTCTTC. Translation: CASSSYRGNLYNEQFF.

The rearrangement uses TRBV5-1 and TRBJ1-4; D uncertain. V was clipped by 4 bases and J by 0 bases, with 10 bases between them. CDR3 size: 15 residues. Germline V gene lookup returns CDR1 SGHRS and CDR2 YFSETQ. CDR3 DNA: TGCGCCAGCAGCATTAAGGCGGCAACTAATGAAAAACTGTTTTTT. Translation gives CASSIKAATNEKLFF. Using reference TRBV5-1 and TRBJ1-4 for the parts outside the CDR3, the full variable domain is KAGVTQTPRYLIKTRGQQVTLSCSPISGHRSVSWYQQTPGQGLQFLFEYFSETQRNKGNFPGRFSGRQFSNSRSEMNVSTLELGDSALYLCASSIKAATNEKLFFGSGTQLSVL.